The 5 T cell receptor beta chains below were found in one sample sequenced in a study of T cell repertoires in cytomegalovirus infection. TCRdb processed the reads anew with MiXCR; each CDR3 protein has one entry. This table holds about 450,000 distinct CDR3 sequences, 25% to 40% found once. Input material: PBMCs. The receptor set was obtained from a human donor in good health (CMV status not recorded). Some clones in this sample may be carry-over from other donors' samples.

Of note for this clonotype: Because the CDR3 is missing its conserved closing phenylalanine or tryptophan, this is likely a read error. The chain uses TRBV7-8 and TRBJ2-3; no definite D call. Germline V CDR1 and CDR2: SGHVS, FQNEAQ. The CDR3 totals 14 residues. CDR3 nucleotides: TGTGCCAGCAGCTTAGAAGTGTTGGCAGAGACGCAGTATTGT. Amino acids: CASSLEVLAETQYC.

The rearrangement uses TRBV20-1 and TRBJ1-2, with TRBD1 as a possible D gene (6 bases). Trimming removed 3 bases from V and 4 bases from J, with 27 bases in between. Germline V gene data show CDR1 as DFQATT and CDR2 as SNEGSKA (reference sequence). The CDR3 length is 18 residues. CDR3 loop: CSARALDRDHLHGYGYTF. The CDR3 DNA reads TGCAGTGCTAGGGCCCTGGACAGAGACCACCTCCACGGCTATGGCTACACCTTC.

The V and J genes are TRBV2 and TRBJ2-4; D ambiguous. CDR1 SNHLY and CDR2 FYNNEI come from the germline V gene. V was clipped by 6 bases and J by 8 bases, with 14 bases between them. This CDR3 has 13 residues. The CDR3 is CASRSLGWDIQYF. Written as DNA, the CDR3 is TGTGCCAGCAGGTCTTTAGGTTGGGACATTCAGTACTTC.

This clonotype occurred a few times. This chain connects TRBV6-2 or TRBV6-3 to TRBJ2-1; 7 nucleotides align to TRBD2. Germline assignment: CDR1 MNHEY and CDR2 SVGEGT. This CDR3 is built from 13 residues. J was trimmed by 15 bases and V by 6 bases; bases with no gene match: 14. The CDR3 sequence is CASSRDYLPGPFF. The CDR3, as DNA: TGTGCCAGCAGCCGGGACTACCTTCCAGGGCCGTTCTTC.

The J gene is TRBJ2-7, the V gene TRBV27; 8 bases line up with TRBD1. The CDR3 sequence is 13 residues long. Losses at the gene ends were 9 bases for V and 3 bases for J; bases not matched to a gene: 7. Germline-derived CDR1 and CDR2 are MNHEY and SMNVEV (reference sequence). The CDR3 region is CARIRDRNYEQYF. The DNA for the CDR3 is TGTGCCAGGATCCGGGACAGGAACTACGAGCAGTACTTC.